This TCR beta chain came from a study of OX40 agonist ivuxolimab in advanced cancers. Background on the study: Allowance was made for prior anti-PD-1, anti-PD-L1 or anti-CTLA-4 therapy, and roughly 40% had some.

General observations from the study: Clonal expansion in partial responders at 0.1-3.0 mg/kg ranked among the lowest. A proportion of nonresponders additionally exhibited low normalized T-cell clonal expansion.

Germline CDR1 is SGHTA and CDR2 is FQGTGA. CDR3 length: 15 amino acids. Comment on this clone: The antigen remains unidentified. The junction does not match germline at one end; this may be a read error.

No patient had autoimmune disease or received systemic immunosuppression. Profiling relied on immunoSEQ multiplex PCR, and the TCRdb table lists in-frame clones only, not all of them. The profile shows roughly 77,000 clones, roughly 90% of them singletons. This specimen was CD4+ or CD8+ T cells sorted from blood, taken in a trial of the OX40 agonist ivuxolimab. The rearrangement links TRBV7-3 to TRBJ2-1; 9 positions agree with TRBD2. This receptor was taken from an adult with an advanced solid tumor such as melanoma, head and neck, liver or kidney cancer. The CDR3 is CASSITGGRAWEQFF. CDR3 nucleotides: TGTGCCAGCAGCATAACTGGCGGGAGGGCCTGGGAGCAGTTCTTC.